This is a list of T cell receptor beta chains from one sample in a study of cytomegalovirus exposure and HLA in healthy donors. TCRdb's copy holds only in-frame clones and misses some; the assay was immunoSEQ multiplex PCR. The sample has about 120,000 clones; around three quarters are singletons. Sequencing was carried out using PBMCs. The receptor source for this set is a man between 18 and 29 years old in good health and CMV-seropositive. CDR3s include the opening cysteine and the closing phenylalanine or tryptophan. The order of the fields is V gene, J gene, CDR3 protein.

v_call: TRBV10-1; j_call: TRBJ1-1; cdr3_aa: CASSAQGLEAFF
v_call: TRBV5-5; j_call: TRBJ2-3; cdr3_aa: CASSWTPRSTDTQYF
v_call: TRBV6-5; j_call: TRBJ1-4; cdr3_aa: CASSYSEPDNEKLFF
v_call: TRBV11-2; j_call: TRBJ1-1; cdr3_aa: CASSLYGGDRYTEAFF
v_call: TRBV10-3; j_call: TRBJ1-5; cdr3_aa: CAISEGHSVNQPQHF
v_call: TRBV6-5; j_call: TRBJ2-7; cdr3_aa: CASSLYYEQYF
v_call: TRBV4-2; j_call: TRBJ2-7; cdr3_aa: CASSQARPGQGAYEQYF
v_call: TRBV30; j_call: TRBJ2-2; cdr3_aa: CAWSREGGLSTGELFF
v_call: TRBV27; j_call: TRBJ2-7; cdr3_aa: CASSAIPGNYEQYF
v_call: TRBV18; j_call: TRBJ1-1; cdr3_aa: CASSPNRVATEAFF
v_call: TRBV4-1; j_call: TRBJ1-5; cdr3_aa: CASSQWTGSNQPQHF
v_call: TRBV30; j_call: TRBJ2-5; cdr3_aa: CAWSVGTAYQETQYF
v_call: TRBV4-1; j_call: TRBJ1-1; cdr3_aa: CASSQEGVNTEAFF
v_call: TRBV12-5; j_call: TRBJ2-7; cdr3_aa: CASGLSQGSEQYF
v_call: TRBV6-1; j_call: TRBJ2-7; cdr3_aa: CASKEDEQYF
v_call: TRBV30; j_call: TRBJ1-1; cdr3_aa: CAWRQQVNTEAFF
v_call: TRBV29-1; j_call: TRBJ2-1; cdr3_aa: CSVDLEPPDEQFF
v_call: TRBV14; j_call: TRBJ2-5; cdr3_aa: CASSLPSRLAGGPRETQYF
v_call: TRBV11-2; j_call: TRBJ1-1; cdr3_aa: CASSPGRGPYTEAFF
v_call: TRBV7-2; j_call: TRBJ2-7; cdr3_aa: CASSLVLAAYEQYF
v_call: TRBV4-1; j_call: TRBJ1-6; cdr3_aa: CASSQESMGGRLHF
v_call: TRBV30; j_call: TRBJ2-2; cdr3_aa: CAWSSLAGPTPTGELFF
v_call: TRBV15; j_call: TRBJ2-3; cdr3_aa: CATSRTSGSSTDTQYF
v_call: TRBV10-3; j_call: TRBJ2-1; cdr3_aa: CAITRGLAAAGNEQFF
v_call: TRBV4-1; j_call: TRBJ2-3; cdr3_aa: CASSLSGGGTDTQYF
v_call: TRBV25-1; j_call: TRBJ1-1; cdr3_aa: CASSEYTGIITEAFF